Below, one TCR beta chain is given with its context. This receptor's antigen is unknown. Base quality data are lacking; no much larger clone is found one base away. The data originate from a study of CD8 T cells in Susac syndrome (dated by TCRdb to between 2019 and 2020). Some background on the complete study: Among the Susac syndrome patients who were sequenced, clinically active disease was present in five or six and clinical remission was observed in about eight. The study compared CD8+ T cell repertoire clonality among roughly eleven healthy donors, some 14 Susac syndrome patients and 15 multiple sclerosis patients. Repertoire sequencing was used to test whether CD8+ T cell activation and differentiation in Susac syndrome was antigen driven. At blood withdrawal, Susac syndrome patients were therapy-naive, treated with corticosteroids (with IVIg additionally given to some), or treated with IVIg alone.

RNA was extracted with the RNeasy kit and 0.5 to 1 ug was reverse transcribed using random hexamers. TCR beta CDR3 regions were amplified with the immunoSEQ multiplex PCR assay covering 54 Vbeta and 13 Jbeta segments. To correct PCR amplification bias, a synthetic template baseline was used for both primer optimization and computational correction. The authors' pipeline ran thus. Reads were annotated to V, D and J genes according to IMGT and were analyzed with immunoSEQ Analyzer, with only productive sequences retained. To calculate clonality, Shannon entropy was normalized by log2 of the number of productive unique sequences and then subtracted from one. For each patient and control, public and private clones were evaluated within the 100 most prevalent clones. Susac-specific clones were defined as absent from healthy and MS cohorts, roughly 1,100 published viral clones and other ImmuneACCESS disease sequences. In TCRdb, the public reads were trimmed at Q25 with fastp and aligned with MiXCR, with productive beta chains retained. Rows matching on CDR3 protein sequence are summarized as one entry with the most common DNA and genes. What appears here as the V and J calls and clone size reflects TCRdb's work, not the paper's. This sample has approximately 190,000 distinct CDR3 sequences in its table, and approximately 95% of those were observed once. The ten largest account for about 0.15% of the sample.

Here is what the overall study found, with its caveats: Susac syndrome CD8+ repertoires showed clonal expansion, highest in CD8+ TEMRA cells and greater in clinically active than remitting patients. The number of individuals in the TCR sequencing and HLA analysis was acknowledged as relatively small. In the total CD8+ and CD8+ TEMRA repertoires, more than 15 and five Susac-specific public clones, respectively, were identified.

Peripheral blood CD8+ and CD4+ T cells from healthy donors, Susac syndrome patients and multiple sclerosis patients were profiled using high-throughput TCR beta sequencing. Susac syndrome patients met recently defined diagnostic criteria for definite or probable disease. Bulk CD8+ and CD4+ T cells were purified by magnetic negative isolation, while CD8+ TEMRA cells were enriched using FACS. Blood was collected in EDTA tubes and processed within 24 hours, with PBMCs isolated through density gradient centrifugation. PBMCs destined for TCR sequencing were cryopreserved in liquid nitrogen and later thawed in a 37 °C water bath. Purity of sorted or isolated CD4+, CD8+ and CD8+ TEMRA cells was at least 90%. The CDR3 numbers 14 residues from cysteine through phenylalanine. The DNA shown is the 42-base CDR3, in frame from base 1. For CDR1 and CDR2, the germline V gene (reference sequence) lists SEHNR and FQNEAQ. The junction carries 18 bases between V and J, which are trimmed by 5 bases and 8 bases respectively.

The rearrangement combines TRBV7-9 with TRBJ1-2, with the D gene uncertain. Source material: CD8+ T cells from PBMCs. The TCR comes from a human donor with Susac syndrome. At the DNA level, the sequence is TGTGCCAGCAGCCCAAGGACGGATATCGGGGGCTACACCTTC. Its coded protein is CASSPRTDIGGYTF.